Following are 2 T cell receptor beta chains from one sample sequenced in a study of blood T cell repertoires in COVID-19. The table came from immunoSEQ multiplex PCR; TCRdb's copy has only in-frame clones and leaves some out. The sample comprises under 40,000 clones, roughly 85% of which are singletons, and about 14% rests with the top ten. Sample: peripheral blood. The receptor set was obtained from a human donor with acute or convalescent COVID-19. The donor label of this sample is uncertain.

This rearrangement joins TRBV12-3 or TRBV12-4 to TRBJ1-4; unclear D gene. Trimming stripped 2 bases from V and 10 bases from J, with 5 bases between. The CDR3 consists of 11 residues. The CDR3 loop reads CASSLSGKLFF. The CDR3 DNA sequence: TGTGCCAGCAGTTTAAGCGGAAAACTGTTTTTT.

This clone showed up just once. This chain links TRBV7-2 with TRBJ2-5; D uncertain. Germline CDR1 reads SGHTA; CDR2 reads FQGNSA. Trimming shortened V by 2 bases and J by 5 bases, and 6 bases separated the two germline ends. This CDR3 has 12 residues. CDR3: CASSLLSETQYF. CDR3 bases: TGTGCCAGCAGCTTATTGTCTGAGACCCAGTACTTC. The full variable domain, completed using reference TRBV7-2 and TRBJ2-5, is GAGVSQSPSNKVTEKGKDVELRCDPISGHTALYWYRQSLGQGLEFLIYFQGNSAPDKSGLPSDRFSAERTGGSVSTLTIQRTQQEDSAVYLCASSLLSETQYFGPGTRLLVL.